The 25 T cell receptor beta chains below come from one sample, sequenced in a study of naive and memory T cell subsets (dated by TCRdb to 2016 to 2017). Taken with the paper, the label for treatment or condition translates to: skin biopsy from PPD injection site in Mantoux-positive individual. The study described a robust, sensitive protocol for amplifying, sequencing and analyzing TCRs, using 3' ligation of a UMI-containing oligonucleotide to TCR cDNA. Libraries were prepared through UMI-ligation and nested PCR. The run used an Illumina MiSeq. Four rounds of PCR, run with the SP2 primer together with nested alpha and beta constant region primers, were used to amplify the ligated cDNA. In TCRdb, the public reads were trimmed at Q25 with fastp and aligned with MiXCR, with productive beta chains retained. Identical CDR3 protein sequences are pooled into one entry, listed with their most common genes and DNA. The sample data list 30,000 to 35,000 distinct CDR3 sequences, and about 6.7% of these were observed just once. The biggest ten clones account for approximately 3.3% of the sample.

Source: skin, taken from a tuberculin skin test site. These receptors came from an adult in good health.

This chain connects TRBV5-1 to TRBJ2-2, with 8 nucleotides matching TRBD2. The CDR3 is 18 amino acids. J gave up 2 bases and V 4 bases, and 13 bases lay outside the gene matches. Germline V lookup: CDR1 SGHRS, CDR2 YFSETQ. DNA for the CDR3: TGCGCCAGCAGCCCGGGACTGGGTAGCGGGACTAACACCGGGGAGCTGTTTTTT. Residues: CASSPGLGSGTNTGELFF.

The table lists this clonotype with many counts. The gene calls are TRBV25-1 and TRBJ2-1; 8 bases line up with TRBD1. Losses at the gene ends were 4 bases for V and 5 bases for J; bases not matched to a gene: 10. CDR1 is MGHDK and CDR2 is SYGVNS in the germline V gene. The CDR3 spans 16 residues. The CDR3 spells CASSAYRDRQDNEQFF. The CDR3 DNA sequence: TGTGCCAGCAGTGCGTACCGGGACAGGCAGGACAATGAGCAGTTCTTC.

This clonotype was seen a handful of times. V gene TRBV7-9 combines with J gene TRBJ2-7; D unclear. This CDR3 is built from 14 residues. In germline, CDR1 is SEHNR, CDR2 FQNEAQ (reference sequence). The ends were cut back, 1 base at V and 0 bases at J, with 7 bases in the middle. The DNA of the CDR3 is TGTGCCAGCAGCTTAGATGGGGTCTCCTACGAGCAGTACTTC. Translated, it gives CASSLDGVSYEQYF.

There are a few counts of this clonotype. The chain joins TRBV18 to TRBJ2-7; D perhaps matches TRBD1 (5 bases). CDR1 and CDR2 (germline): KGHSH, LQKENI. The ends were cut back, 3 bases at V and 3 bases at J, with 15 bases in the middle. This CDR3 has 15 amino acids. The CDR3: CASSPTGGLVYEQYF. The CDR3 DNA reads as TGTGCCAGCTCACCTACAGGTGGCTTAGTCTACGAGCAGTACTTC.

The chain has TRBV20-1 and TRBJ2-7; TRBD1 agrees at 12 bases. The trim removed 2 bases at V and 5 bases at J, leaving 7 bases unmatched. The CDR3 has 15 amino acids. CDR1 and CDR2 from the germline V gene are DFQATT and SNEGSKA (reference sequence). CDR3 nucleotides: TGCAGTGCTAGATTAGGGACAGGGGGCAGGGACGAGCAGTACTTC. As protein: CSARLGTGGRDEQYF.

The chain couples TRBV7-2 to TRBJ1-1, with TRBD1 identical over 7 bases. Trimming took 5 bases from V and 4 from J; bases not matched to a gene: 10. Germline CDR1 is SGHTA and CDR2 is FQGNSA. The CDR3 sequence is 15 residues long. The CDR3 spells CASSTQGGLGTEAFF. CDR3 DNA sequence: TGTGCCAGCAGCACGCAGGGGGGATTGGGCACTGAAGCTTTCTTT.

The chain employs TRBV5-1 and TRBJ2-7; no definite D call. This CDR3 comprises 14 residues. Germline assignment: CDR1 SGHRS and CDR2 YFSETQ. V lost 0 bases and J 2 bases, leaving 9 bases between the germline ends. The CDR3: CASSLDRETYEQYF. CDR3 sequence (DNA): TGCGCCAGCAGCTTGGACAGAGAAACCTACGAGCAGTACTTC. The full variable domain, rest sourced from reference TRBV5-1 and TRBJ2-7, is KAGVTQTPRYLIKTRGQQVTLSCSPISGHRSVSWYQQTPGQGLQFLFEYFSETQRNKGNFPGRFSGRQFSNSRSEMNVSTLELGDSALYLCASSLDRETYEQYFGPGTRLTVT.

This clonotype came up many times. The CDR3 sequence: CASSLAGGGRYEQYF. Written as DNA, the CDR3 is TGTGCCAGCAGCTTAGCTGGCGGGGGAAGGTACGAGCAGTACTTC. This rearrangement joins TRBV11-2 to TRBJ2-7; 7 bases agree with TRBD2. The V and J ends lost 1 base and 4 bases, in that order; junction bases with no gene match: 7. The CDR3 consists of 15 residues. Per the germline V gene, CDR1 is SGHAT and CDR2 is FQNNGV. Using reference TRBV11-2 and TRBJ2-7 for the parts outside the CDR3, the full variable domain is EAGVAQSPRYKIIEKRQSVAFWCNPISGHATLYWYQQILGQGPKLLIQFQNNGVVDDSQLPKDRFSAERLKGVDSTLKIQPAKLEDSAVYLCASSLAGGGRYEQYFGPGTRLTVT.

V gene TRBV6-2 or TRBV6-3 combines with J gene TRBJ2-2, with 7 bases fitting TRBD2. The CDR3 contains 16 residues. After removal of 7 bases from V and 6 bases from J, the junction contained 14 bases not matched to a gene. Germline values: CDR1 MNHEY, CDR2 SVGEGT. CDR3: CASTPSGVRGSGELFF. CDR3 bases: TGTGCCAGCACCCCGAGCGGGGTACGGGGGTCCGGGGAGCTGTTTTTT.

This clonotype is judged medium-sized (0.01 to 0.1%). V is TRBV20-1 and J is TRBJ2-1; TRBD2 agrees at 15 bases. CDR3 length: 16 amino acids. Germline CDR1 reads DFQATT; CDR2 reads SNEGSKA (reference sequence). With V trimmed by 5 bases and J by 3 bases, 5 bases remained unmatched. CDR3 sequence: CSAEGLAGGHYNEQFF. The DNA of the CDR3 is TGCAGTGCTGAGGGACTAGCGGGGGGCCACTACAATGAGCAGTTCTTC.

This clonotype was seen repeatedly, ten times or more. The gene calls are TRBV7-9 and TRBJ2-7; a possible D gene is TRBD1 (6 bases). The CDR3 is 14 amino acids. The ends were cut back, 3 bases at V and 3 bases at J, with 12 bases in the middle. From germline, CDR1 is SEHNR and CDR2 FQNEAQ (reference sequence). The DNA for the CDR3 is TGTGCCAGCAGCTTTTCAGGGGAGAACTACGAGCAGTACTTC. Its translation: CASSFSGENYEQYF.

This clonotype has more than one count but fewer than ten. The rearrangement links TRBV6-1 to TRBJ2-7; 10 positions agree with TRBD2. This CDR3 is 15 amino acids long. V trimming: 8 bases; J trimming: 1 base; junction bases outside the gene matches: 8. Germline CDR1 and CDR2: MNHNS and SASEGT. The CDR3 loop is CASLPGTSVSYEQYF. CDR3 nucleotides: TGTGCCAGCCTCCCCGGGACTAGCGTTTCCTACGAGCAGTACTTC.

This clonotype was seen more than once but under ten times. This chain links TRBV5-4 with TRBJ2-3; 9 positions match TRBD2. Trimming at V came to 0 bases and at J to 3 bases, leaving 5 bases not matched to a gene. The germline CDR1 and CDR2 sequences are SGHNT and YYREEE (reference sequence). The CDR3 length is 16 residues. The CDR3, as DNA: TGTGCCAGCAGCTTGGGCGGCGGGGGGGCAACAGATACGCAGTATTTT. Translating it yields CASSLGGGGATDTQYF. Variable domain in full (rest from reference TRBV5-4 and TRBJ2-3): ETGVTQSPTHLIKTRGQQVTLRCSSQSGHNTVSWYQQALGQGPQFIFQYYREEENGRGNFPPRFSGLQFPNYSSELNVNALELDDSALYLCASSLGGGGATDTQYFGPGTRLTVL.

This clonotype was counted a few times. The chain carries TRBV18 and TRBJ2-1; 7 nucleotides agree with TRBD1. V was pared by 3 bases and J by 3 bases, with 2 bases of the junction left unmatched. The CDR3 has 14 residues. Germline-derived CDR1 and CDR2 are KGHSH and LQKENI. Written as DNA, the CDR3 is TGTGCCAGCTCACCCGGGACAGTCTACAATGAGCAGTTCTTC. Translation gives CASSPGTVYNEQFF.

A remark on this clonotype: A much larger clone lies one base from this, so it may be a read error. The rearrangement uses TRBV5-1 and TRBJ1-1, with D perhaps matching TRBD1 (5 bases). This CDR3 is 13 amino acids long. Trimming left V 1 base short and J 4 bases short, with 8 bases between. Per the germline V gene, CDR1 is SGHRS and CDR2 is YFSETQ. Written as DNA, the CDR3 is TGCGCCAGCAGCTTGAGGGGAGGCACTGAAGCTTTCTTT. It encodes CASSLRGGTEAFF. Drawing the rest from reference TRBV5-1 and TRBJ1-1, the complete variable domain is KAGVTQTPRYLIKTRGQQVTLSCSPISGHRSVSWYQQTPGQGLQFLFEYFSETQRNKGNFPGRFSGRQFSNSRSEMNVSTLELGDSALYLCASSLRGGTEAFFGQGTRLTVV.

This clonotype was counted many times. The chain is built from TRBV5-1 and TRBJ1-2; 7 bases are a match to TRBD1. The CDR3 totals 14 residues. J was trimmed by 2 bases and V by 2 bases; bases with no gene match: 3. CDR1 and CDR2 (germline): SGHRS, YFSETQ. CDR3 sequence (DNA): TGCGCCAGCAGCTTAGGGGGCTTAAACTATGGCTACACCTTC. Encoded protein: CASSLGGLNYGYTF.

Judged by abundance, this clonotype is medium-sized. The chain combines TRBV6-6 with TRBJ2-3; D not certain. From germline, CDR1 is MNHNY and CDR2 SVGAGI (reference sequence). Between the trimmed V and J ends, which lost 2 bases and 5 bases, there was a span of 11 bases. This CDR3 is 14 amino acids long. This CDR3 reads CASSYRDTQDTQYF. The CDR3 region has the DNA TGTGCCAGCAGTTACCGCGATACCCAAGATACGCAGTATTTT.

This clonotype ranks as medium-sized. The chain combines TRBV12-3 or TRBV12-4 with TRBJ2-3; no clear D. The CDR3 runs 12 residues. Trimming took off 6 bases at V and 0 bases at J, with 4 bases between the two ends. CDR3 in amino acids: CASSPSTDTQYF. In DNA form, the CDR3 reads TGTGCCAGCAGCCCCAGCACAGATACGCAGTATTTT.

This clonotype is classed as medium-sized. This sequence joins TRBV11-2 and TRBJ1-1; 7 bases fit TRBD1. Germline V gene data show CDR1 as SGHAT and CDR2 as FQNNGV. This CDR3 region has 15 residues. V trimming: 6 bases; J trimming: 10 bases; junction bases outside the gene matches: 17. DNA of the CDR3: TGTGCCAGCAGTTTGACAGGGACTGATGGGCGCGGAGCTTTCTTT. Translation: CASSLTGTDGRGAFF.

This clonotype was recorded a few times. This chain links TRBV5-4 with TRBJ2-7; D is uncertain. Trimming took off 0 bases at V and 0 bases at J, with 4 bases between the two ends. This CDR3 is built from 13 residues. Germline V CDR1 and CDR2: SGHNT, YYREEE (reference sequence). Here the CDR3 DNA reads TGTGCCAGCAGCTTGGACATCTCCTACGAGCAGTACTTC. It codes for CASSLDISYEQYF.

This clonotype was recorded at least ten times. The rearrangement joins TRBV29-1 to TRBJ2-3; no clear D. The CDR3 has 15 amino acids. Trimming cost V 4 bases and J 2 bases, with 16 bases left between them. Germline loops: CDR1 SQVTM, CDR2 ANQGSEA. This CDR3 reads CSVGAYSVLTDTQYF. In nucleotides, the CDR3 is TGCAGCGTTGGGGCCTACTCGGTGCTCACAGATACGCAGTATTTT.

This clonotype has ten or more counts. The genes are TRBV6-5 and TRBJ1-2; D is ambiguous. Germline lookup yields CDR1 MNHEY and CDR2 SVGAGI. This CDR3 contains 15 residues. With 6 bases removed from V and 8 bases from J, the gap between germline ends came to 22 bases. The CDR3 DNA is TGTGCCAGCAGACCAGATGTGGGGTACTCTGGGGGCTACACCTTC. Amino acids: CASRPDVGYSGGYTF.

This clonotype has a handful of counts. The rearrangement joins TRBV25-1 to TRBJ1-2; D gene unclear. This CDR3 contains 13 residues. Germline lookup yields CDR1 MGHDK and CDR2 SYGVNS. Trimming left V 4 bases short and J 3 bases short, with 9 bases between. CDR3 in amino acids: CASSAATYYGYTF. The DNA of the CDR3 is TGTGCCAGCAGTGCCGCGACGTACTATGGCTACACCTTC.

The J gene is TRBJ1-1, the V gene TRBV5-1, with 9 bases that match TRBD1. The CDR3 is 15 amino acids. CDR1 is SGHRS, CDR2 YFSETQ, per germline. Germline trimming cut 5 bases from V and 3 bases from J; bases unmatched to any gene: 8. The CDR3 DNA follows: TGCGCCAGCAGGCCACCGGGACAGGGAGACACTGAAGCTTTCTTT. Protein product: CASRPPGQGDTEAFF.

The V gene is TRBV6-1, the J gene TRBJ1-4, with TRBD1 identical over 9 bases. Trimming cost V 3 bases and J 6 bases; bases outside gene matches: 11. Germline V lookup: CDR1 MNHNS, CDR2 SASEGT. The CDR3 is made up of 17 amino acids. Written as DNA, the CDR3 is TGTGCCAGCAGTGACCCGGGACAGGGTATACGTTATGAAAAACTGTTTTTT. Encoded protein: CASSDPGQGIRYEKLFF.